The clone carrying this T cell receptor (beta chain) was observed a single time. The CDR3 is 16 residues long. V gave up 6 bases and J gave up 0 bases; unmatched junction bases: 8. CDR1 MNHEY and CDR2 SMNVEV come from the germline V gene (reference sequence). This record belongs to a study of control samples from healthy donors and cancer patients. Assay used: immunoSEQ multiplex PCR; TCRdb lists only in-frame clones, some missing. The sample lists some 120,000 clones, under 95% seen once, with around 1.8% in the top ten. The source of this sequence is a man in his fifties or sixties with head and neck cancer. Sample: PBMCs. The J gene is TRBJ2-1, the V gene TRBV27; 7 nucleotides line up with TRBD1. The CDR3: CASSRDRVRSYNEQFF. The CDR3 DNA is TGTGCCAGCAGCCGAGACAGGGTACGCTCCTACAATGAGCAGTTCTTC.